Presented here are 17 T cell receptor beta chains from one specimen sequenced in a study of OX40 agonist ivuxolimab in advanced cancers. Method: immunoSEQ multiplex PCR; TCRdb's copy keeps in-frame clones and lacks some. Of some 50,000 clones listed, roughly four fifths were seen once; the top ten hold roughly 0.69%. This specimen was CD4+ or CD8+ T cells sorted from blood, taken in a trial of the OX40 agonist ivuxolimab. All receptors come from an adult with an advanced solid tumor such as melanoma, head and neck, liver or kidney cancer.

CDR3 in DNA: TGTGCCACCAGCAGAGAGGGGGCGAATTCACCCCTCCACTTT. It encodes CATSREGANSPLHF. This chain uses TRBV15 with TRBJ1-6, with a possible D match to TRBD1 (6 bases). Germline-derived CDR1 and CDR2 are LNHNV and YYDKDF (reference sequence). The CDR3 length is 14 residues. V lost 0 bases and J lost 7, with 7 bases in between. The full variable domain, in which reference TRBV15 and TRBJ1-6 provide the parts outside the CDR3, is DAMVIQNPRYQVTQFGKPVTLSCSQTLNHNVMYWYQQKSSQAPKLLFHYYDKDFNNEADTPDNFQSRRPNTSFCFLDIRSPGLGDTAMYLCATSREGANSPLHFGNGTRLTVT.

V and J are TRBV7-2 and TRBJ2-3; D remains unclear. Trimming took off 2 bases at V and 1 base at J, with 16 bases between the two ends. The CDR3 contains 17 residues. The V gene's germline CDR1 is SGHTA and CDR2 FQGNSA. The CDR3 reads CASSLTLKSVRTDTQYF. CDR3 nucleotide sequence: TGTGCCAGCAGCTTAACCTTAAAGAGTGTCCGCACAGATACGCAGTATTTT.

V and J are TRBV6-1 and TRBJ1-4; no firm D call. Germline V gene lookup returns CDR1 MNHNS and CDR2 SASEGT. Deletions cut 0 bases from V and 0 bases from J, with 8 bases between. This CDR3 has 16 amino acids. CDR3 sequence reads: CASSEAGLATNEKLFF. CDR3 nucleotides: TGTGCCAGCAGTGAAGCGGGTTTGGCAACTAATGAAAAACTGTTTTTT.

The chain's CDR3 is CASSSPPGQGMNTEAFF. The CDR3 DNA reads as TGTGCCAGCAGTTCCCCGCCGGGACAGGGAATGAACACTGAAGCTTTCTTT. The chain has TRBV27 and TRBJ1-1, with 9 bases aligning to TRBD1. V dropped 4 bases and J dropped 0; count of bases not matched to a gene: 9. The CDR3 contains 17 residues. Germline loops: CDR1 MNHEY, CDR2 SMNVEV (reference sequence).

The chain's CDR3 is CASSLAGYGYTF. The CDR3 DNA follows: TGTGCCAGCAGCTTAGCGGGCTATGGCTACACCTTC. V gene TRBV7-9 combines with J gene TRBJ1-2; D not resolved. The germline V gene encodes CDR1 SEHNR and CDR2 FQNEAQ (reference sequence). The CDR3 runs 12 residues. Deletions cut 0 bases from V and 4 bases from J, with 3 bases between.

CDR3 sequence reads: CASSLEPATNEKLFF. DNA for the CDR3: TGTGCCAGCAGCTTGGAGCCAGCAACTAATGAAAAACTGTTTTTT. The chain employs TRBV4-2 and TRBJ1-4; D not resolved. V lost 5 bases to trimming and J lost 0 bases, with 10 bases between them. Per germline, CDR1 LGHNA and CDR2 YNFKEQ. The CDR3 consists of 15 residues.

The chain uses TRBV18 and TRBJ2-1; 11 bases match TRBD2. The CDR3 is 15 amino acids. Germline V gives CDR1 KGHSH, CDR2 LQKENI. V was clipped by 3 bases and J by 4 bases; unmatched bases: 2. CDR3 protein: CASSPTSGSYNEQFF. CDR3 DNA sequence: TGTGCCAGCTCACCCACTAGCGGGAGTTACAATGAGCAGTTCTTC.

This clone came up once. The chain uses TRBV2 and TRBJ1-4; 7 nucleotides line up with TRBD1. Trimming cost V 5 bases and J 5 bases; bases outside gene matches: 5. Germline loops: CDR1 SNHLY, CDR2 FYNNEI. The CDR3 is made up of 14 amino acids. The CDR3 reads CASSPTGKNEKLFF. In nucleotides, the CDR3 is TGTGCCAGCAGTCCGACAGGGAAAAATGAAAAACTGTTTTTT.

The chain employs TRBV5-1 and TRBJ2-2; D possibly uses TRBD1 or TRBD2 (6 bases each). Germline loops: CDR1 SGHRS, CDR2 YFSETQ. This CDR3 contains 15 residues. V dropped 8 bases and J dropped 4 bases, with 18 bases sitting between them. In DNA, the CDR3 is TGCGCCAGTTTGAGGGGGGACCTCTTCACCGGGGAGCTGTTTTTT. Residues: CASLRGDLFTGELFF.

CDR3 DNA: TGCGCCAGCAGCTTGGAACTGCTGAACACTGAAGCTTTCTTT. Amino acids: CASSLELLNTEAFF. The V and J genes are TRBV5-1 and TRBJ1-1; D ambiguous. Germline V gene sequence: CDR1 SGHRS, CDR2 YFSETQ. V lost 0 bases and J 0 bases, leaving 6 bases between the germline ends. The CDR3 runs 14 residues.

The sample holds a few counts of this clone. A junction end diverges from the germline sequence, so it may reflect a read error. The chain uses TRBV5-6 and TRBJ2-7; tentative D call: TRBD2 (6 bases). Germline CDR1 reads SGHDT; CDR2 reads YYEEEE. CDR3 length equals 15 residues. This chain's CDR3 is CASTLGGLGLYEQYF. CDR3 nucleotides: TGTGCCAGCACCTTGGGGGGACTTGGGCTTTACGAGCAGTACTTC.

J is TRBJ2-5 and V is TRBV2; D may be TRBD2 (5 bases). The CDR3 contains 15 residues. V lost 5 bases to trimming and J lost 0 bases, with 13 bases between them. Germline V gives CDR1 SNHLY, CDR2 FYNNEI. CDR3 loop: CASSRLAGNQETQYF. CDR3 DNA: TGTGCCAGCAGTCGGCTAGCCGGCAACCAAGAGACCCAGTACTTC. The whole variable domain, remainder taken from reference TRBV2 and TRBJ2-5, is EPEVTQTPSHQVTQMGQEVILRCVPISNHLYFYWYRQILGQKVEFLVSFYNNEISEKSEIFDDQFSVERPDGSNFTLKIRSTKLEDSAMYFCASSRLAGNQETQYFGPGTRLLVL.

V gene TRBV28 combines with J gene TRBJ1-5; no definite D call. The CDR3 runs 14 residues. In germline, CDR1 is MDHEN, CDR2 SYDVKM. V lost 8 bases and J 0 bases, leaving 11 bases between the germline ends. The CDR3 spells CASSTGGSNQPQHF. The CDR3, as DNA: TGTGCCAGCTCTACCGGTGGTAGCAATCAGCCCCAGCATTTT.

The CDR3 DNA sequence: TGTGCCAGCAGCTTGGCCAGAAACGAGCAGTACTTC. Amino acids: CASSLARNEQYF. This chain joins TRBV7-9 and TRBJ2-7; no firm D call. The CDR3 runs to 12 residues. V was pared by 3 bases and J by 5 bases, with 8 bases between. The germline CDR1 and CDR2 sequences are SEHNR and FQNEAQ (reference sequence).

This clone was observed a single time. The J gene is TRBJ2-5, the V gene TRBV19; D is uncertain. The CDR3 totals 12 residues. The V and J ends lost 4 bases and 2 bases respectively, with 5 bases between them. Germline CDR1 reads LNHDA; CDR2 reads SQIVND (reference sequence). The CDR3 DNA sequence: TGTGCCAGTAGTAACAGACAAGAGACCCAGTACTTC. It encodes CASSNRQETQYF. The whole variable domain, filled in from reference TRBV19 and TRBJ2-5, reads DGGITQSPKYLFRKEGQNVTLSCEQNLNHDAMYWYRQDPGQGLRLIYYSQIVNDFQKGDIAEGYSVSREKKESFPLTVTSAQKNPTAFYLCASSNRQETQYFGPGTRLLVL.

A remark on this clone: One end of the junction fails to match germline, which may point to a read error. The chain joins TRBV9 to TRBJ2-5; D may be TRBD1 or TRBD2 (6 bases each). This CDR3 has 15 residues. Germline loops: CDR1 SGDLS, CDR2 YYNGEE. CDR3 protein: CASSPQPGAWEIQYF. The CDR3 DNA follows: TGTGCCAGCAGCCCACAGCCGGGGGCTTGGGAGATCCAGTACTTC.

V usage is TRBV19 and J usage is TRBJ2-7; tentatively, D is TRBD2 (6 bases). The germline CDR1 and CDR2 sequences are LNHDA and SQIVND (reference sequence). V gave up 9 bases and J gave up 3 bases, with 12 bases separating them. The CDR3 has 12 amino acids. CDR3 nucleotide sequence: TGTGCCAGCGGGCCGGGACTCTACGAGCAGTACTTC. It is translated as CASGPGLYEQYF.